The source of this T cell receptor (beta chain) is a study of technical replicates of blood from several donors. Using immunoSEQ multiplex PCR, the repertoire was profiled, and TCRdb retains in-frame clones only, with some absent. Of roughly 87,000 clones detected, 90% to 95% appear once; the ten largest clones hold 0.24%. The CDR3 sequence is 17 residues long. Germline values: CDR1 MDHEN, CDR2 SYDVKM. Losses at the gene ends were 7 bases for V and 3 bases for J; bases not matched to a gene: 12. The clonotype comes from a human donor in good health. The J gene is TRBJ2-7, the V gene TRBV28; TRBD2 matches at 13 bases. The material sequenced was T cells isolated from PBMCs. CDR3 loop: CASTLGELAGGSYEQYF. The CDR3 bases are TGTGCCAGCACCCTAGGGGAACTAGCGGGAGGGAGCTACGAGCAGTACTTC.